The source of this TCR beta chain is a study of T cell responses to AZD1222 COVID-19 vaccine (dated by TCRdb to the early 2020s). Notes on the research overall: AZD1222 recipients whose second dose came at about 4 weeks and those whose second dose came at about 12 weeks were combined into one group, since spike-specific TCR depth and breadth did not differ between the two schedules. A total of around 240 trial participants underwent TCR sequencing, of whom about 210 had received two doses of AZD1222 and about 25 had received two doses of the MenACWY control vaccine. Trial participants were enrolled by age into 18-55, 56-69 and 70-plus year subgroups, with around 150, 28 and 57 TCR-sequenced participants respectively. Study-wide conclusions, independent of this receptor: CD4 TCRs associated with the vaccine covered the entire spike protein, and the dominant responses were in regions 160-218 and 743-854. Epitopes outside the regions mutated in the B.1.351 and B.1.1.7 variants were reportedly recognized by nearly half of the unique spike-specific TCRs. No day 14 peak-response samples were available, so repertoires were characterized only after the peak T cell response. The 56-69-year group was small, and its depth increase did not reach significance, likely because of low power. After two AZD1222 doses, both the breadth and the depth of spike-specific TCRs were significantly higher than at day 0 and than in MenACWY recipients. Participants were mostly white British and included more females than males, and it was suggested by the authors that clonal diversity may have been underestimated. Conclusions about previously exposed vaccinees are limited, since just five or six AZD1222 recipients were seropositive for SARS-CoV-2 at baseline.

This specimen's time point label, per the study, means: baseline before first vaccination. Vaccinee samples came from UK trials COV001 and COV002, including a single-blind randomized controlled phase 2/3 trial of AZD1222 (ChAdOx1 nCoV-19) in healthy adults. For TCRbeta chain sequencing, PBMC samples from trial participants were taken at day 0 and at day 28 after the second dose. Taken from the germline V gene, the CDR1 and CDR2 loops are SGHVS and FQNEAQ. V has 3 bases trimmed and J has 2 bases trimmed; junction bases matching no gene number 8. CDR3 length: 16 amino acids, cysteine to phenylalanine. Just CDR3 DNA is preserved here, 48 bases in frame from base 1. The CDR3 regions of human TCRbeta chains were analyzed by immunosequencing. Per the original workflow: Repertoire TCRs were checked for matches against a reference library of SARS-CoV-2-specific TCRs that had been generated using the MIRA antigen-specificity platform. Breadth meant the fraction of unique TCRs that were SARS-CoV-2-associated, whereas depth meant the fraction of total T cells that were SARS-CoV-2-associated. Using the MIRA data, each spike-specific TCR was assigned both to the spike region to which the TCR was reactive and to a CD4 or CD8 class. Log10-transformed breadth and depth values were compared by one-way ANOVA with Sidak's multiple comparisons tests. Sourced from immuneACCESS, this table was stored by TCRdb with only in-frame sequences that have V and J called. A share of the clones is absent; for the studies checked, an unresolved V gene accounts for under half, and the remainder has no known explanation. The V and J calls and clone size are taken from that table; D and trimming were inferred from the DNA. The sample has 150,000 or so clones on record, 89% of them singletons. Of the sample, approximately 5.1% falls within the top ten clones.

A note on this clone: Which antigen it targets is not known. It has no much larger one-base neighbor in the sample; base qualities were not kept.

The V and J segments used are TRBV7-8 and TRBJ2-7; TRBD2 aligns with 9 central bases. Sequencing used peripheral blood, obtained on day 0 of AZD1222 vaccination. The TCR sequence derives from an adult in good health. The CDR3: CASSFTAGGVAYEQYF. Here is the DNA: TGTGCCAGCAGCTTCACAGCGGGAGGTGTGGCCTACGAGCAGTACTTC.